The 32 T cell receptor beta chains in this list originate from one sample, sequenced in a study of blood T cell repertoires in COVID-19. Repertoires were generated with immunoSEQ multiplex PCR, while TCRdb's copy carries only in-frame clones and drops some. Of more than 300,000 clones listed, 90% are singletons. Input material: peripheral blood. These receptors were obtained from a woman in her forties with COVID-19, enrolled during active disease.

This clone was counted only a few times. The rearrangement links TRBV18 to TRBJ2-2; D is perhaps TRBD2 (6 bases). CDR1 KGHSH and CDR2 LQKENI come from the germline V gene. The CDR3 is 16 residues long. Trimming removed 1 base from V and 1 base from J, with 10 bases in between. This chain's CDR3 is CASSPLDSGNTGELFF. The DNA for the CDR3 is TGTGCCAGCTCACCACTTGATAGCGGGAACACCGGGGAGCTGTTTTTT.

The gene calls are TRBV4-2 and TRBJ1-5, with D maybe TRBD1 (5 bases). This CDR3 is 15 amino acids long. Germline V gene data show CDR1 as LGHNA and CDR2 as YNFKEQ. V was clipped by 0 bases and J by 7 bases, with 13 bases between them. CDR3 protein: CASSQDRERWQPQHF. As DNA, the CDR3 is TGTGCCAGCAGCCAAGACAGGGAACGGTGGCAGCCCCAGCATTTT.

In nucleotides, the CDR3 is TGTGCCAGCAGCCCTGACTCAGCCTACGAGCAGTACTTC. Encoded protein: CASSPDSAYEQYF. The chain carries TRBV27 and TRBJ2-7; no definite D call. Germline CDR1 and CDR2: MNHEY and SMNVEV (reference sequence). The V and J ends lost 6 bases and 2 bases respectively, with 11 bases between them. The CDR3 is 13 residues long.

V is TRBV30 and J is TRBJ2-3; the D gene is possibly TRBD2 (5 bases). This CDR3 spans 15 amino acids. Germline V gene sequence: CDR1 GTSNPN, CDR2 SVGIG (reference sequence). V was trimmed by 2 bases and J by 5 bases, leaving 17 bases between them. The CDR3 DNA follows: TGTGCCTGGAGTCGCAAAGGACTTTCGGGAGATACGCAGTATTTT. Protein sequence: CAWSRKGLSGDTQYF.

The genes are TRBV19 and TRBJ1-1; the match to TRBD1 covers 7 bases. Trimming cost V 5 bases and J 0 bases; bases outside gene matches: 6. This CDR3 is 15 amino acids long. In germline, CDR1 is LNHDA, CDR2 SQIVND (reference sequence). Here the CDR3 DNA reads TGTGCCAGTAGTCTATCCGGGACAGTGAACACTGAAGCTTTCTTT. It is translated as CASSLSGTVNTEAFF. Combining the CDR3 with reference TRBV19 and TRBJ1-1 gives the whole variable domain DGGITQSPKYLFRKEGQNVTLSCEQNLNHDAMYWYRQDPGQGLRLIYYSQIVNDFQKGDIAEGYSVSREKKESFPLTVTSAQKNPTAFYLCASSLSGTVNTEAFFGQGTRLTVV.

The genes are TRBV30 and TRBJ2-7; TRBD1 aligns across 9 bases. This CDR3 has 15 residues. CDR1 GTSNPN and CDR2 SVGIG come from the germline V gene (reference sequence). Unmatched junction bases numbered 8, after V lost 4 bases and J lost 1 base. CDR3 in amino acids: CAWNPGQGGSYEQYF. CDR3 nucleotides: TGTGCCTGGAACCCGGGACAGGGAGGTTCCTACGAGCAGTACTTC.

The rearrangement links TRBV2 to TRBJ2-5; 10 bases match TRBD2. Germline CDR1 and CDR2: SNHLY and FYNNEI. V was clipped by 4 bases and J by 0 bases; unmatched bases: 8. This CDR3 region has 17 residues. CDR3 DNA: TGTGCCAGCAGTGGCGGACTAGCGGACCAGTACCAAGAGACCCAGTACTTC. It translates to CASSGGLADQYQETQYF.

The chain combines TRBV5-4 with TRBJ1-4; no clear D gene. CDR3 length equals 13 residues. CDR1 SGHNT and CDR2 YYREEE come from the germline V gene (reference sequence). V was clipped by 1 base and J by 8 bases, with 9 bases between them. CDR3 loop: CASSLQWEEKLFF. The CDR3 bases are TGTGCCAGCAGCTTGCAGTGGGAGGAAAAACTGTTTTTT.

Here the CDR3 reads CASSLLGHLGSTDTQYF. The CDR3 nucleotides read TGTGCCAGCAGTTTGCTCGGACACCTCGGGAGCACAGATACGCAGTATTTT. J is TRBJ2-3 and V is TRBV28, with D tentatively TRBD1 (5 bases). CDR3 size: 17 residues. The germline V gene has CDR1 MDHEN and CDR2 SYDVKM. V shed 3 bases and J shed 0 bases, with 16 bases lying between them.

This rearrangement joins TRBV28 to TRBJ2-7, with TRBD1 matching over 9 bases. The CDR3 contains 13 residues. Germline lookup yields CDR1 MDHEN and CDR2 SYDVKM. V was pared by 5 bases and J by 4 bases, with 3 bases of the junction left unmatched. CDR3: CASSRDREYEQYF. CDR3 nucleotide sequence: TGTGCCAGCAGTCGGGACAGGGAGTACGAGCAGTACTTC.

This sequence joins TRBV3-1 (or the pseudogene TRBV3-2) and TRBJ1-6; TRBD1 agrees at 9 bases. Looked up from germline, CDR1 is LGHDT and CDR2 is YNNKEL (reference sequence). V shed 5 bases, J shed 9 bases, and the junction held 14 bases outside the gene matches. This CDR3 is built from 17 residues. CDR3 loop: CASSDRDRVRFSSPLHF. Here the CDR3 DNA reads TGTGCCAGCAGCGACCGGGACAGGGTTCGTTTCAGTTCACCCCTCCACTTT.

Concerning this clone itself: Additional DNA sequences in this sample encode the identical CDR3. The rearrangement uses TRBV30 and TRBJ2-7, with TRBD2 matching 7 bases. This CDR3 region has 12 residues. V lost 2 bases to trimming and J lost 5 bases; unmatched junction nucleotides: 3. The germline V gene encodes CDR1 GTSNPN and CDR2 SVGIG (reference sequence). The CDR3 coding sequence is TGTGCCTGGAGTCCCGGGGGGAACGAGCAGTACTTC. Translated: CAWSPGGNEQYF.

The gene calls are TRBV28 and TRBJ2-7, with D tentatively TRBD1 (5 bases). Trimming cost V 7 bases and J 0 bases, with 13 bases left between them. This CDR3 has 14 amino acids. The germline gives CDR1 MDHEN, CDR2 SYDVKM. The CDR3 region is CASKTQGGSYEQYF. The CDR3 bases are TGTGCCAGCAAGACCCAGGGCGGCTCCTACGAGCAGTACTTC.

The J gene is TRBJ1-4, the V gene TRBV11-2, with D possibly TRBD1 on 6 matching bases. CDR3 length: 13 residues. Trimming shortened V by 6 bases and J by 7 bases, and 12 bases separated the two germline ends. CDR1 is SGHAT and CDR2 is FQNNGV in the germline V gene. The CDR3 coding sequence is TGTGCCAGCAGTAACAGGGATGGTGAAAAACTGTTTTTT. It yields the protein CASSNRDGEKLFF. The full variable domain, with the rest looked up from reference TRBV11-2 and TRBJ1-4, is EAGVAQSPRYKIIEKRQSVAFWCNPISGHATLYWYQQILGQGPKLLIQFQNNGVVDDSQLPKDRFSAERLKGVDSTLKIQPAKLEDSAVYLCASSNRDGEKLFFGSGTQLSVL.

The J gene is TRBJ2-5, the V gene TRBV5-1, with a possible D match to TRBD1 (6 bases). Germline V CDR1 and CDR2: SGHRS, YFSETQ. The CDR3 has 13 amino acids. V dropped 7 bases and J dropped 1 base, with 11 bases sitting between them. The CDR3 region is CASGGGVQETQYF. As DNA, the CDR3 is TGCGCCAGCGGTGGGGGCGTCCAAGAGACCCAGTACTTC.

The rearrangement uses TRBV6-5 and TRBJ1-2; D not resolved. Germline values: CDR1 MNHEY, CDR2 SVGAGI. The CDR3 loop spans 13 amino acids. V dropped 5 bases and J dropped 8 bases, with 15 bases sitting between them. For the CDR3, the DNA is TGTGCCAGCAGTCCCACCGGGAGCCCGGGCTACACCTTC. Translated: CASSPTGSPGYTF.

The chain carries TRBV28 and TRBJ1-1; D is undetermined. Germline V gene data show CDR1 as MDHEN and CDR2 as SYDVKM. V was clipped by 10 bases and J by 2 bases, with 8 bases between them. This CDR3 contains 11 residues. The CDR3 is CATTVNTEAFF. CDR3 nucleotides: TGTGCCACCACAGTAAACACTGAAGCTTTCTTT.

The genes are TRBV5-1 and TRBJ2-5, with TRBD1 matching over 9 bases. This CDR3 has 16 residues. V gave up 0 bases and J gave up 6 bases; unmatched junction bases: 9. Germline loops: CDR1 SGHRS, CDR2 YFSETQ. The CDR3 DNA follows: TGCGCCAGCAGCTTGGCCCCTGGACAGGGGAGGCAGACCCAGTACTTC. Protein: CASSLAPGQGRQTQYF.

This chain links TRBV6-6 with TRBJ2-5, with no clear D. Trimming removed 2 bases at V and 5 bases at J, with 12 bases between. The CDR3 spans 14 residues. CDR1 and CDR2 (germline): MNHNY, SVGAGI (reference sequence). CDR3: CASSYPAVAETQYF. DNA for the CDR3: TGTGCCAGCAGTTACCCGGCGGTGGCTGAGACCCAGTACTTC.

The V gene is TRBV5-1, the J gene TRBJ1-1, with 9 nucleotides matching TRBD1. Germline V CDR1 and CDR2: SGHRS, YFSETQ. V shed 7 bases, J shed 1 base, and the junction held 8 bases outside the gene matches. The CDR3 covers 15 residues. CDR3 sequence reads: CASGYRGQGNTEAFF. CDR3 in DNA: TGCGCCAGCGGTTACAGGGGGCAGGGGAACACTGAAGCTTTCTTT.

CDR3 sequence: CASSRGRVNTEAFF. DNA of the CDR3: TGTGCCAGTAGCCGAGGCCGGGTCAACACTGAAGCTTTCTTT. J is TRBJ1-1 and V is TRBV19; unclear D gene. Germline assignment: CDR1 LNHDA and CDR2 SQIVND (reference sequence). The CDR3 is 14 residues long. With 6 bases removed from V and 2 bases from J, the gap between germline ends came to 13 bases.

The chain combines TRBV9 with TRBJ2-1; unclear D gene. This CDR3 is 11 amino acids long. Trimming stripped 0 bases from V and 8 bases from J, with 3 bases between. The germline CDR1 and CDR2 sequences are SGDLS and YYNGEE. CDR3 residues: CASSVGHEQFF. CDR3 sequence (DNA): TGTGCCAGCAGCGTAGGGCATGAGCAGTTCTTC.

The V call is TRBV6-5, the J call TRBJ1-1; maybe TRBD1 (6 bases). Germline V CDR1 and CDR2: MNHEY, SVGAGI. Between the trimmed V and J ends, which lost 0 bases and 5 bases, there was a span of 16 bases. This CDR3 spans 16 amino acids. CDR3 amino acids: CASSYSLMGGRTEAFF. As DNA, the CDR3 is TGTGCCAGCAGTTACTCCTTAATGGGGGGGCGAACTGAAGCTTTCTTT.

The chain combines TRBV7-9 with TRBJ1-1; D is unclear. Trimming removed 1 base from V and 5 bases from J, with 14 bases in between. Germline V gene data show CDR1 as SEHNR and CDR2 as FQNEAQ (reference sequence). This CDR3 has 15 residues. CDR3 DNA sequence: TGTGCCAGCAGCTTAGTTTCGGGTTCGGGTACTGAAGCTTTCTTT. Protein product: CASSLVSGSGTEAFF. The full variable domain, in which reference TRBV7-9 and TRBJ1-1 provide the parts outside the CDR3, is DTGVSQNPRHKITKRGQNVTFRCDPISEHNRLYWYRQTLGQGPEFLTYFQNEAQLEKSRLLSDRFSAERPKGSFSTLEIQRTEQGDSAMYLCASSLVSGSGTEAFFGQGTRLTVV.

The V call is TRBV24-1, the J call TRBJ2-2; 7 bases align to TRBD2. CDR3 length: 18 residues. Trimming at V came to 0 bases and at J to 0 bases, leaving 6 bases not matched to a gene. Germline CDR1 KGHDR, CDR2 SFDVKD. The CDR3 here is CATSDLPARGANTGELFF. In DNA form, the CDR3 reads TGTGCCACCAGTGATTTGCCAGCTCGGGGGGCGAACACCGGGGAGCTGTTTTTT.

The chain is built from TRBV24-1 and TRBJ2-7; 10 bases agree with TRBD1. The V gene end was trimmed by 3 bases and the J gene end by 9 bases; junction bases not matched to a gene: 10. Germline lookup yields CDR1 KGHDR and CDR2 SFDVKD. The length of the CDR3 is 15 residues. The CDR3 region has the DNA TGTGCCACCAGTGATCCTCCGGACAGGGGGTCAGTGCAGTACTTC. It translates to CATSDPPDRGSVQYF.

V and J are TRBV5-1 and TRBJ2-3; the match to TRBD2 covers 13 bases. CDR3 length: 19 amino acids. J was trimmed by 0 bases and V by 4 bases; bases with no gene match: 11. Germline assignment: CDR1 SGHRS and CDR2 YFSETQ. CDR3 protein: CASSRGLAGVLGSTDTQYF. CDR3 nucleotides: TGCGCCAGCAGCCGAGGACTAGCGGGAGTCTTGGGAAGCACAGATACGCAGTATTTT.

The V gene is TRBV5-4, the J gene TRBJ1-2; 10 bases are a match to TRBD1. Germline assignment: CDR1 SGHNT and CDR2 YYREEE (reference sequence). This CDR3 is built from 15 residues. The V segment lost 0 bases and the J segment 7 bases; nucleotides outside the gene matches: 6. CDR3 in amino acids: CASSLAGTGAGGYTF. The CDR3 DNA reads TGTGCCAGCAGCTTGGCCGGGACAGGGGCGGGTGGCTACACCTTC. The whole variable domain, filled in from reference TRBV5-4 and TRBJ1-2, reads ETGVTQSPTHLIKTRGQQVTLRCSSQSGHNTVSWYQQALGQGPQFIFQYYREEENGRGNFPPRFSGLQFPNYSSELNVNALELDDSALYLCASSLAGTGAGGYTFGSGTRLTVV.

The chain is built from TRBV19 and TRBJ1-5; D is uncertain. Germline CDR1 LNHDA, CDR2 SQIVND (reference sequence). The V and J ends lost 6 bases and 8 bases respectively, with 11 bases between them. The CDR3 has 12 residues. CDR3 sequence reads: CASSLPGEPQHF. In DNA form, the CDR3 reads TGTGCCAGTAGCCTCCCTGGAGAGCCCCAGCATTTT.

The V call is TRBV5-1, the J call TRBJ2-3; TRBD2 might be the D (5 bases). The CDR3 totals 15 residues. CDR1 and CDR2 (germline): SGHRS, YFSETQ. V was pared by 0 bases and J by 1 base, with 9 bases between. DNA for the CDR3: TGCGCCAGCAGCTTGGTCCTTAGCGGCACAGATACGCAGTATTTT. Translating it yields CASSLVLSGTDTQYF.

The J gene is TRBJ2-7, the V gene TRBV11-3, with D uncertain. V gave up 5 bases and J gave up 0 bases, with 17 bases separating them. CDR3 length: 16 residues. CDR1 and CDR2 (germline): SGHNT, YENEEA. CDR3 sequence: CASSRTPAFGSYEQYF. Written as DNA, the CDR3 is TGTGCCAGCAGCCGAACCCCCGCTTTCGGCTCCTACGAGCAGTACTTC.

The CDR3: CASSEVWTGAYEQYF. CDR3 coding DNA: TGTGCCAGCAGTGAAGTGTGGACAGGGGCCTACGAGCAGTACTTC. The chain combines TRBV2 with TRBJ2-7; 9 bases align to TRBD1. This CDR3 has 15 residues. CDR1 and CDR2 from the germline V gene are SNHLY and FYNNEI. The V and J ends lost 1 base and 2 bases, in that order; junction bases with no gene match: 3.